The 24 T cell receptor beta chains below all came from one sample that was sequenced in a study of blood T cell repertoires in COVID-19. TCRdb's copy holds only in-frame clones and misses some; the assay was immunoSEQ multiplex PCR. The table shows a few hundred thousand clones, with roughly 88% occurring only once. The sample consisted of peripheral blood. These receptors originate from a woman in her forties or fifties with COVID-19, enrolled during active disease.

The chain is built from TRBV7-2 and TRBJ2-3; 9 nucleotides match TRBD2. Germline V gene sequence: CDR1 SGHTA, CDR2 FQGNSA. This CDR3 is built from 15 residues. J lost 2 bases, V lost 5 bases, and 5 bases had no gene match. The CDR3 is CASSILAGITDTQYF. In DNA, the CDR3 is TGTGCCAGCAGCATTCTAGCGGGGATCACAGATACGCAGTATTTT. Variable domain in full (rest from reference TRBV7-2 and TRBJ2-3): GAGVSQSPSNKVTEKGKDVELRCDPISGHTALYWYRQSLGQGLEFLIYFQGNSAPDKSGLPSDRFSAERTGGSVSTLTIQRTQQEDSAVYLCASSILAGITDTQYFGPGTRLTVL.

The rearrangement joins TRBV5-4 to TRBJ1-2; 10 bases agree with TRBD1. Per germline, CDR1 SGHNT and CDR2 YYREEE (reference sequence). The CDR3 consists of 16 residues. V was clipped by 3 bases and J by 4 bases; unmatched bases: 9. The CDR3 DNA follows: TGTGCCAGCAGCTCCACCCCCGGGACAGGGGCCTATGGCTACACCTTC. Translated, it gives CASSSTPGTGAYGYTF.

V gene TRBV5-1 combines with J gene TRBJ1-3; no clear D. Germline V lookup: CDR1 SGHRS, CDR2 YFSETQ. V was trimmed by 1 base and J by 4 bases, leaving 12 bases between them. This CDR3 has 15 amino acids. The CDR3 DNA follows: TGCGCCAGCAGCTTGAGTCCGGCGGGAGGAAACACCATATATTTT. Translated, it gives CASSLSPAGGNTIYF.

The rearrangement uses TRBV11-2 and TRBJ2-2; TRBD2 agrees at 10 bases. Germline V gene data show CDR1 as SGHAT and CDR2 as FQNNGV. The CDR3 extends over 15 amino acids. Trimming at V came to 5 bases and at J to 5 bases, leaving 5 bases not matched to a gene. This CDR3 is CASSPGTSETGELFF. In DNA form, the CDR3 reads TGTGCCAGCAGCCCCGGGACTAGCGAGACCGGGGAGCTGTTTTTT.

J is TRBJ1-5 and V is TRBV5-5, with D perhaps TRBD1 (6 bases). The CDR3 totals 15 residues. Germline V gene data show CDR1 as SGHKS and CDR2 as YYEKEE (reference sequence). The germline V and J ends were trimmed by 0 bases and 6 bases, with 13 bases remaining between them. CDR3 bases: TGTGCCAGCAGCTTGGGACCGGGGGGCCTTCAGCCCCAGCATTTT. This gives the protein CASSLGPGGLQPQHF.

This rearrangement joins TRBV19 to TRBJ1-2; D perhaps matches TRBD1 (5 bases). The CDR3 totals 13 residues. V lost 2 bases and J lost 6, with 10 bases in between. Germline assignment: CDR1 LNHDA and CDR2 SQIVND (reference sequence). CDR3 protein: CASSIPDRNGYTF. DNA for the CDR3: TGTGCCAGTAGTATACCCGACAGAAATGGCTACACCTTC.

This chain connects TRBV27 to TRBJ2-3; 8 bases agree with TRBD2. Losses at the gene ends were 5 bases for V and 6 bases for J; bases not matched to a gene: 13. The CDR3 extends over 16 amino acids. Per germline, CDR1 MNHEY and CDR2 SMNVEV (reference sequence). CDR3 nucleotide sequence: TGTGCCAGCAGTAAGAGAGAGAGACTAGCGTCCGATACGCAGTATTTT. Its protein is CASSKRERLASDTQYF.

In DNA, the CDR3 is TGTGCCAGCAGTGAATTGGGGGTAGCGGCGGGCTACGAGCAGTACTTC. As protein: CASSELGVAAGYEQYF. This chain uses TRBV2 with TRBJ2-7; D may be TRBD2 (6 bases). CDR3 size: 16 residues. Germline V CDR1 and CDR2: SNHLY, FYNNEI. V gave up 2 bases and J gave up 3 bases, with 17 bases separating them.

The genes are TRBV28 and TRBJ1-3, with D perhaps TRBD1 (6 bases). The length of the CDR3 is 15 residues. V was trimmed by 2 bases and J by 3 bases, leaving 11 bases between them. CDR1 and CDR2 (germline): MDHEN, SYDVKM. Here the CDR3 DNA reads TGTGCCAGCAGTTTAAGCAGGGGTAGTGGAAACACCATATATTTT. This translates into CASSLSRGSGNTIYF.

This sequence joins TRBV6-5 and TRBJ1-3; TRBD1 matches at 7 bases. The junction had 9 bases not matched to a gene; V was cut back by 6 bases and J by 4 bases. From germline, CDR1 is MNHEY and CDR2 SVGAGI. The CDR3 loop spans 15 amino acids. The CDR3 DNA reads as TGTGCCAGCAGCTTGACAGGGAGTGGAGGAAACACCATATATTTT. This translates into CASSLTGSGGNTIYF.

The J gene is TRBJ1-6, the V gene TRBV19; D is unclear. CDR1 and CDR2 (germline): LNHDA, SQIVND (reference sequence). The CDR3 loop spans 15 amino acids. V lost 3 bases and J lost 0, with 6 bases in between. The CDR3 is CASSIDSSYNSPLHF. The CDR3 nucleotides read TGTGCCAGTAGTATTGATAGCTCCTATAATTCACCCCTCCACTTT.

This clone was counted once. CDR3 protein: CAWSGQGAQPQHF. CDR3 DNA sequence: TGTGCCTGGAGTGGACAGGGGGCGCAGCCCCAGCATTTT. The genes are TRBV30 and TRBJ1-5; the match to TRBD1 covers 10 bases. V was pared by 1 base and J by 7 bases, with 1 base of the junction left unmatched. The CDR3 loop spans 13 amino acids. Germline loops: CDR1 GTSNPN, CDR2 SVGIG (reference sequence).

The CDR3 sequence is CASSLDRRQGIAEAFF. CDR3 sequence (DNA): TGTGCCAGCAGCTTAGATCGGAGACAGGGTATCGCTGAAGCTTTCTTT. V and J are TRBV11-2 and TRBJ1-1; 7 positions agree with TRBD1. The germline V gene has CDR1 SGHAT and CDR2 FQNNGV. The CDR3 totals 16 residues. Unmatched junction bases numbered 10, after V lost 0 bases and J lost 6 bases.

The J gene is TRBJ2-2, the V gene TRBV2; a weak D match, TRBD1 (6 bases). Germline V gene data show CDR1 as SNHLY and CDR2 as FYNNEI. This CDR3 has 15 amino acids. The ends were cut back, 2 bases at V and 4 bases at J, with 11 bases in the middle. The CDR3 DNA follows: TGTGCCAGCAGTGAATACAGGGCTGGCACCGGGGAGCTGTTTTTT. This translates into CASSEYRAGTGELFF. Looking up the rest from reference TRBV2 and TRBJ2-2 gives the full variable domain: EPEVTQTPSHQVTQMGQEVILRCVPISNHLYFYWYRQILGQKVEFLVSFYNNEISEKSEIFDDQFSVERPDGSNFTLKIRSTKLEDSAMYFCASSEYRAGTGELFFGEGSRLTVL.

This clone was picked up one time. CDR3 sequence (DNA): TGTGCCAGCAGTGACGGGACAGACACAGATACGCAGTATTTT. Encoded protein: CASSDGTDTDTQYF. The J gene is TRBJ2-3, the V gene TRBV6-4; 7 positions match TRBD1. The J segment lost 2 bases and the V segment lost 2 bases, leaving 1 base of the junction unmatched. This CDR3 comprises 14 residues. The germline gives CDR1 MRHNA, CDR2 SNTAGT.

The chain joins TRBV7-9 to TRBJ1-1, with D unclear. Trimming stripped 1 base from V and 1 base from J, with 7 bases between. This CDR3 is 14 amino acids long. The germline V gene encodes CDR1 SEHNR and CDR2 FQNEAQ (reference sequence). CDR3: CASSLGRTNTEAFF. The DNA for the CDR3 is TGTGCCAGCAGCTTAGGCAGAACGAACACTGAAGCTTTCTTT. Drawing the rest from reference TRBV7-9 and TRBJ1-1, the complete variable domain is DTGVSQNPRHKITKRGQNVTFRCDPISEHNRLYWYRQTLGQGPEFLTYFQNEAQLEKSRLLSDRFSAERPKGSFSTLEIQRTEQGDSAMYLCASSLGRTNTEAFFGQGTRLTVV.

The CDR3 reads CASSVAGREGTGELFF. In DNA form, the CDR3 reads TGTGCCAGCAGCGTAGCCGGCAGGGAAGGCACCGGGGAGCTGTTTTTT. The chain recombines TRBV9 with TRBJ2-2, with D tentatively TRBD1 (5 bases). CDR3 length equals 16 residues. The germline V gene has CDR1 SGDLS and CDR2 YYNGEE. With 0 bases removed from V and 4 bases from J, the gap between germline ends came to 13 bases.

The chain couples TRBV5-1 to TRBJ1-1; maybe TRBD1 (5 bases). The CDR3 is 13 residues long. Per the germline V gene, CDR1 is SGHRS and CDR2 is YFSETQ. V was clipped by 7 bases and J by 0 bases, with 10 bases between them. The CDR3 sequence: CASRADMNTEAFF. The CDR3 DNA reads as TGCGCCAGCCGGGCGGACATGAACACTGAAGCTTTCTTT.

This clone has just one count. CDR3 in DNA: TGTGCCACCAGCAGAGATAGCAGTTTTCAAGAGACCCAGTACTTC. Its translation is CATSRDSSFQETQYF. The genes are TRBV15 and TRBJ2-5; D remains ambiguous. Trimming removed 0 bases from V and 2 bases from J, with 10 bases in between. The CDR3 loop spans 15 amino acids. The germline CDR1 and CDR2 sequences are LNHNV and YYDKDF (reference sequence).

The chain carries TRBV4-1 and TRBJ1-2; D gene unclear. Germline V CDR1 and CDR2: MGHRA, YSYEKL. This CDR3 is built from 15 residues. V lost 1 base to trimming and J lost 4 bases, with 13 bases between them. The CDR3 loop reads CASSQGSGFGYGYTF. The CDR3 region has the DNA TGCGCCAGCAGCCAAGGTTCGGGGTTTGGCTATGGCTACACCTTC.

The chain is built from TRBV5-1 and TRBJ2-1; D gene unclear. CDR3 length: 16 amino acids. Trimming shortened V by 0 bases and J by 0 bases, and 10 bases separated the two germline ends. Per germline, CDR1 SGHRS and CDR2 YFSETQ. The CDR3 sequence: CASSLETRNSYNEQFF. The CDR3 DNA follows: TGCGCCAGCAGCTTGGAGACGAGGAACTCCTACAATGAGCAGTTCTTC.

V and J are TRBV5-1 and TRBJ1-6; a possible D gene is TRBD1 (5 bases). The CDR3 has 13 residues. Trimming took off 4 bases at V and 4 bases at J, with 6 bases between the two ends. Germline loops: CDR1 SGHRS, CDR2 YFSETQ. CDR3 amino acids: CASSGAYNSPLHF. The CDR3 nucleotides are TGCGCCAGCAGCGGGGCATATAATTCACCCCTCCACTTT.

This clone showed up just once. This sequence joins TRBV5-4 and TRBJ2-7; a possible D gene is TRBD1 (7 bases). Per the germline V gene, CDR1 is SGHNT and CDR2 is YYREEE (reference sequence). V was shortened by 1 base and J by 6 bases, with 11 bases between the two germline ends. The CDR3 is made up of 13 amino acids. The CDR3: CASSLSQGGEQYF. CDR3 bases: TGTGCCAGCAGCTTGAGCCAGGGGGGCGAGCAGTACTTC.

Here the CDR3 DNA reads TGTGCCTGGAGTGTGGTGTCGCCGGGACAGGGGACTGAAGCTTTCTTT. It is translated as CAWSVVSPGQGTEAFF. This chain uses TRBV30 with TRBJ1-1; 10 nucleotides line up with TRBD1. The J segment lost 5 bases and the V segment lost 0 bases, leaving 9 bases of the junction unmatched. Germline assignment: CDR1 GTSNPN and CDR2 SVGIG (reference sequence). The CDR3 has 16 residues.